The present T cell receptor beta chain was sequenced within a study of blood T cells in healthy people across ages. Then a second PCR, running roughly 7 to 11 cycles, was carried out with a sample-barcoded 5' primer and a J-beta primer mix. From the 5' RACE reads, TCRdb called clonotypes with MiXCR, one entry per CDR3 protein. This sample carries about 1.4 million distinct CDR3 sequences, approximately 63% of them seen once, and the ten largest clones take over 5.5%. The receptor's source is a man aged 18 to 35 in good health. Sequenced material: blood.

The chain's CDR3 is CASSFRTGSSYEQYF. CDR3 DNA sequence: TGTGCCAGCAGCTTCCGGACAGGTAGCTCCTACGAGCAGTACTTC. The V and J genes are TRBV7-9 and TRBJ2-7; 7 nucleotides line up with TRBD1. The CDR3 has 15 residues. Germline V gives CDR1 SEHNR, CDR2 FQNEAQ (reference sequence). Trimming cost V 3 bases and J 0 bases; bases outside gene matches: 5. Full variable domain (missing parts from reference TRBV7-9 and TRBJ2-7): DTGVSQNPRHKITKRGQNVTFRCDPISEHNRLYWYRQTLGQGPEFLTYFQNEAQLEKSRLLSDRFSAERPKGSFSTLEIQRTEQGDSAMYLCASSFRTGSSYEQYFGPGTRLTVT.